Each of the 25 T cell receptor beta chains below was sequenced from the same sample in a study of cytomegalovirus exposure and HLA in healthy donors (dated by TCRdb to 2016 to 2017). The library was made by the immunoSEQ multiplex PCR assay. A mixture of 60 forward primers for TCR Vbeta segments and 13 reverse primers for TCR Jbeta segments was used in the multiplex PCR. TCRdb's version of the immuneACCESS table is confined to in-frame rearrangements and falls short of the full clone set. An unresolved V gene accounts for under half of the shortfall where checked; the remainder is of unknown origin. This sample has about 150,000 clones in its table, and approximately 80% of those were observed once. More than 1.1% of the sample is held by the ten biggest clonotypes. What was sequenced was PBMCs. The receptors stem from a middle-aged woman in good health and CMV-seronegative.

The chain joins TRBV7-8 to TRBJ1-1; no clear D gene. This CDR3 has 15 residues. Trimming removed 1 base from V and 1 base from J, with 10 bases in between. The germline CDR1 and CDR2 sequences are SGHVS and FQNEAQ. CDR3 residues: CASSLGLRRNTEAFF. The CDR3 DNA is TGTGCCAGCAGCTTAGGTTTACGGAGGAACACTGAAGCTTTCTTT. Based on the CDR3 plus reference TRBV7-8 and TRBJ1-1, the full variable domain is GAGVSQSPRYKVAKRGQDVALRCDPISGHVSLFWYQQALGQGPEFLTYFQNEAQLDKSGLPSDRFFAERPEGSVSTLKIQRTQQEDSAVYLCASSLGLRRNTEAFFGQGTRLTVV.

V gene TRBV6-1 combines with J gene TRBJ2-7; 9 positions match TRBD1. This CDR3 region has 15 residues. The germline V gene has CDR1 MNHNS and CDR2 SASEGT. The ends lost 8 bases at V and 3 bases at J; junction bases unmatched: 11. The CDR3 DNA reads as TGTGCCAGCGCCGTGATACAGGGGGCGAGCTACGAGCAGTACTTC. Protein product: CASAVIQGASYEQYF.

The chain employs TRBV20-1 and TRBJ1-2, with D perhaps TRBD1 (6 bases). CDR1 DFQATT and CDR2 SNEGSKA come from the germline V gene (reference sequence). Trimming removed 6 bases from V and 8 bases from J, with 10 bases in between. The CDR3 is 10 residues long. The CDR3 DNA is TGCAGTGCCCGGGACAACGGCTACACCTTC. Its protein is CSARDNGYTF.

This sequence joins TRBV5-1 and TRBJ2-3, with D tentatively TRBD2 (6 bases). The germline V gene has CDR1 SGHRS and CDR2 YFSETQ. Trimming took off 4 bases at V and 2 bases at J, with 14 bases between the two ends. The CDR3 consists of 15 residues. Here the CDR3 DNA reads TGCGCCAGCAGCATACCCGGGACTCTCACAGATACGCAGTATTTT. This gives the protein CASSIPGTLTDTQYF.

V is TRBV9 and J is TRBJ1-5; D is possibly TRBD1 (5 bases). V was shortened by 3 bases and J by 6 bases, with 16 bases between the two germline ends. The CDR3 length is 15 residues. In germline, CDR1 is SGDLS, CDR2 YYNGEE. The CDR3 region is CASSAGWAGRQPQHF. CDR3 nucleotide sequence: TGTGCCAGCAGCGCTGGGTGGGCAGGGCGTCAGCCCCAGCATTTT.

V is TRBV30 and J is TRBJ2-7; possibly TRBD1 for D (6 bases). The CDR3 is 16 amino acids. Trimming took off 0 bases at V and 7 bases at J, with 22 bases between the two ends. Germline V lookup: CDR1 GTSNPN, CDR2 SVGIG (reference sequence). The CDR3 spells CAWSVGAAGVSREQYF. CDR3 nucleotides: TGTGCCTGGAGTGTGGGGGCGGCAGGGGTTTCAAGGGAGCAGTACTTC.

The genes are TRBV7-9 and TRBJ2-7; D unclear. This CDR3 has 11 residues. Germline V gene lookup returns CDR1 SEHNR and CDR2 FQNEAQ (reference sequence). The V and J ends lost 6 bases and 4 bases respectively, with 7 bases between them. The CDR3 sequence is CASRLYYEQYF. The CDR3, as DNA: TGTGCCAGCAGACTCTATTACGAGCAGTACTTC.

DNA of the CDR3: TGTGCCAGCTCACGCCAGGGGCCCAATCAGCCCCAGCATTTT. As protein: CASSRQGPNQPQHF. V gene TRBV18 combines with J gene TRBJ1-5; D may be TRBD1 (6 bases). V shed 4 bases and J shed 3 bases, with 10 bases lying between them. The CDR3 consists of 14 residues. Germline V gives CDR1 KGHSH, CDR2 LQKENI.

With respect to this clone: The same CDR3 arises from other DNA sequences in this sample as well. The chain joins TRBV27 to TRBJ2-7; D perhaps matches TRBD2 (6 bases). This CDR3 is built from 13 residues. CDR1 is MNHEY and CDR2 is SMNVEV in the germline V gene (reference sequence). V was trimmed by 8 bases and J by 2 bases, leaving 13 bases between them. In nucleotides, the CDR3 is TGTGCCAGCCGGGGGTGGGGAACCTACGAGCAGTACTTC. Amino acids: CASRGWGTYEQYF.

The rearrangement joins TRBV4-1 to TRBJ1-3, with D unclear. Germline V CDR1 and CDR2: MGHRA, YSYEKL. CDR3 size: 16 residues. Trimming took 3 bases from V and 0 from J, leaving 12 bases between them. CDR3 in DNA: TGCGCCAGCAGCCAGAGTGACATTTACTCTGGAAACACCATATATTTT. Translation gives CASSQSDIYSGNTIYF.

The gene calls are TRBV28 and TRBJ1-1; 7 bases map to TRBD1. Germline CDR1 reads MDHEN; CDR2 reads SYDVKM. The V gene end was trimmed by 6 bases and the J gene end by 5 bases; junction bases not matched to a gene: 6. CDR3 length equals 13 residues. CDR3 residues: CASSTNRGTEAFF. DNA for the CDR3: TGTGCCAGCAGCACTAACAGGGGAACTGAAGCTTTCTTT.

The chain employs TRBV7-2 and TRBJ2-1, with 13 nucleotides matching TRBD2. V was clipped by 5 bases and J by 12 bases; unmatched bases: 10. This CDR3 has 15 amino acids. Germline values: CDR1 SGHTA, CDR2 FQGNSA. CDR3 DNA sequence: TGTGCCAGCAGCACCCGACTAGCGGGGGGCATCGGGCAGTTCTTC. Translating it yields CASSTRLAGGIGQFF.

V is TRBV7-9 and J is TRBJ1-3; no clear D. Trimming cost V 5 bases and J 2 bases, with 16 bases left between them. CDR3 length: 16 residues. Per the germline V gene, CDR1 is SEHNR and CDR2 is FQNEAQ (reference sequence). CDR3 coding DNA: TGTGCCAGCAGCGCAACCGGAGGGTTACCTGGAAACACCATATATTTT. This translates into CASSATGGLPGNTIYF. Using reference TRBV7-9 and TRBJ1-3 for the parts outside the CDR3, the full variable domain is DTGVSQNPRHKITKRGQNVTFRCDPISEHNRLYWYRQTLGQGPEFLTYFQNEAQLEKSRLLSDRFSAERPKGSFSTLEIQRTEQGDSAMYLCASSATGGLPGNTIYFGEGSWLTVV.

A single count supports this clone. This chain uses TRBV6-5 with TRBJ2-7, with 11 bases lining up with TRBD1. Per the germline V gene, CDR1 is MNHEY and CDR2 is SVGAGI. V shed 5 bases and J 2 bases; nucleotides not matched to a gene: 2. CDR3 length: 14 residues. The CDR3 loop reads CASSPGQGAYEQYF. CDR3 bases: TGTGCCAGCAGTCCGGGACAGGGGGCCTACGAGCAGTACTTC.

V usage is TRBV7-2 and J usage is TRBJ2-2; TRBD1 is a possible D gene (6 bases). The germline V and J ends were trimmed by 1 base and 4 bases, with 13 bases remaining between them. Germline loops: CDR1 SGHTA, CDR2 FQGNSA. CDR3 length equals 16 residues. For the CDR3, the DNA is TGTGCCAGCAGCTTAGTTGCCGTAGGGGGCACCGGGGAGCTGTTTTTT. Translating gives CASSLVAVGGTGELFF.

In its sample, this clone was seen once. The chain recombines TRBV2 with TRBJ1-1, with 9 bases fitting TRBD1. The CDR3 runs 13 residues. Germline V CDR1 and CDR2: SNHLY, FYNNEI. Trimming removed 1 base from V and 10 bases from J; junction bases left unmatched: 4. In nucleotides, the CDR3 is TGTGCCAGCAGTGAAGGGGACAGGGTTGGAGCTTTCTTT. This gives the protein CASSEGDRVGAFF.

The rearrangement links TRBV4-2 to TRBJ1-5, with D perhaps matching TRBD1 (6 bases). Germline V gene data show CDR1 as LGHNA and CDR2 as YNFKEQ. The CDR3 is made up of 16 amino acids. The germline V and J ends were trimmed by 0 bases and 6 bases, with 15 bases remaining between them. CDR3 region: CASSQDRQGSSQPQHF. The CDR3 DNA reads as TGTGCCAGCAGCCAAGATCGGCAGGGGTCCAGTCAGCCCCAGCATTTT.

This clone was counted once. The rearrangement joins TRBV5-1 to TRBJ1-3; D uncertain. The V and J ends lost 5 bases and 0 bases respectively, with 12 bases between them. The CDR3 spans 15 residues. CDR1 and CDR2 from the germline V gene are SGHRS and YFSETQ. CDR3 coding DNA: TGCGCCAGCAGAAGGGAGAGTTTCTCTGGAAACACCATATATTTT. It is translated as CASRRESFSGNTIYF.

This chain uses TRBV6-4 with TRBJ1-1, with no clear D. The germline V and J ends were trimmed by 2 bases and 10 bases, with 20 bases remaining between them. CDR3 length equals 15 residues. Germline lookup yields CDR1 MRHNA and CDR2 SNTAGT. The CDR3 DNA is TGTGCCAGCAGTGACGCTGGGGAGAGCGGCAAGGGAGCTTTCTTT. This translates into CASSDAGESGKGAFF.

The rearrangement links TRBV27 to TRBJ2-6, with no clear D. CDR1 and CDR2 from the germline V gene are MNHEY and SMNVEV (reference sequence). The CDR3 is 16 residues long. V lost 0 bases, J lost 4 bases, and 10 bases lay in between. The CDR3 region has the DNA TGTGCCAGCAGTTTATCTATGAGTTTCGGGGCCAACGTCCTGACTTTC. Amino acids: CASSLSMSFGANVLTF. Full variable domain (remainder filled in from reference TRBV27 and TRBJ2-6): EAQVTQNPRYLITVTGKKLTVTCSQNMNHEYMSWYRQDPGLGLRQIYYSMNVEVTDKGDVPEGYKVSRKEKRNFPLILESPSPNQTSLYFCASSLSMSFGANVLTFGAGSRLTVL.

V and J are TRBV10-3 and TRBJ2-1; D perhaps matches TRBD2 (5 bases). This CDR3 spans 13 amino acids. Germline V gene lookup returns CDR1 ENHRY and CDR2 SYGVKD. The germline V and J ends were trimmed by 11 bases and 8 bases, with 19 bases remaining between them. The CDR3 spells CAARRGPEDEQFF. Written as DNA, the CDR3 is TGTGCCGCACGCCGAGGCCCGGAGGATGAGCAGTTCTTC.

V and J are TRBV6-1 and TRBJ1-6; the D is unclear. Trimming took 2 bases from V and 9 from J, leaving 14 bases between them. The germline V gene has CDR1 MNHNS and CDR2 SASEGT. The CDR3 contains 15 residues. The CDR3 protein is CASSELGLEGSPLHF. CDR3 DNA: TGTGCCAGCAGTGAACTAGGGCTGGAGGGTTCACCCCTCCACTTT.

The V call is TRBV6-6, the J call TRBJ1-2; unclear D gene. The V and J ends lost 2 bases and 5 bases respectively, with 18 bases between them. This CDR3 is built from 16 residues. Germline V gene data show CDR1 as MNHNY and CDR2 as SVGAGI (reference sequence). The CDR3 nucleotides are TGTGCCAGCAGTTACGGGTCGGGCGGGGAGTCATATGGCTACACCTTC. This codes for CASSYGSGGESYGYTF.

V is TRBV14 and J is TRBJ1-3; unclear D gene. V lost 3 bases and J 7 bases, leaving 7 bases between the germline ends. The CDR3 length is 12 residues. The germline V gene encodes CDR1 SGHDN and CDR2 FVKESK. In DNA form, the CDR3 reads TGTGCCAGCAGCCACGGTGGTAACACCATATATTTT. Its protein is CASSHGGNTIYF.

This chain connects TRBV4-2 to TRBJ1-6; 9 bases are shared with TRBD1. The CDR3 is 15 residues long. The J segment lost 7 bases and the V segment lost 3 bases, leaving 4 bases of the junction unmatched. Germline V gives CDR1 LGHNA, CDR2 YNFKEQ. CDR3 residues: CASSQRTGENSPLHF. The CDR3 coding sequence is TGTGCCAGCAGCCAGAGGACAGGGGAAAATTCACCCCTCCACTTT.